This T cell receptor beta chain emerged from a study of T-cell reconstitution after alpha-beta-depleted transplantation in children. Trimming removed 5 bases from V and 0 bases from J; junction bases left unmatched: 5. There are 15 residues in the CDR3. Per germline, CDR1 SGHRS and CDR2 YFSETQ. TCRbeta library preparation incorporated unique molecular identifiers. MiXCR, applied by TCRdb to the PCR reads, yields one record per CDR3 protein. The table records some 300,000 distinct CDR3 sequences, under 13% of them present only once. The input for sequencing was PBMCs from the stem cell graft donor, taken from the stem cell graft. The sequence derives from a human donor who donated a stem cell graft to a child with acute lymphoblastic leukemia. V gene TRBV5-1 combines with J gene TRBJ2-1; 7 nucleotides align to TRBD2. DNA of the CDR3: TGCGCCAGCAGGCGACCGGGAGGCTCCTACAATGAGCAGTTCTTC. Translating gives CASRRPGGSYNEQFF.